Listed here is a single T cell receptor (beta chain). This sample stems from a study of blood T cell repertoires in COVID-19. About the research overall: Spain, Italy and the United States supplied samples that represented acute and convalescent COVID-19. T cells, B-cell-depleted T cells, or PBMCs supplied cDNA or gDNA.

This CDR3 comprises 15 residues. Germline loops: CDR1 MNHEY, CDR2 SMNVEV (reference sequence). V lost 7 bases and J 4 bases, leaving 19 bases between the germline ends. In the source study's methods: Reference gene primer amplification gave estimated nucleated cell counts. This table comes from immunoSEQ multiplex PCR, and its TCRdb copy is limited to in-frame clones, with some not included. V and J calls and clone size are copied from that table; D and trimming were computed from the DNA. This sample has under 95,000 clones, with around four fifths found just once. The chain is built from TRBV27 and TRBJ1-2; no firm D call. This sequence originates from a man between 65 and 85 years old with acute or convalescent COVID-19. Material for sequencing was peripheral blood. For the CDR3, the DNA is TGTGCCAGCAAAAATCTTGGTAGAGATAGCTATGGCTACACCTTC. Translation gives CASKNLGRDSYGYTF.